This TCR beta chain is drawn from a study of regulatory T cells in long-lasting Graves disease. The time point is: newly diagnosed GD, antithyroid drugs for less than 3 months. Preparation of the TCR library used RNA extracted from PBMCs. Graves' disease diagnoses followed American Thyroid Association guidelines. Investigators prepared the TCR beta libraries by applying iRepertoire HTBI primers and Arm-PCR of CDR3 regions. MiXCR, run by TCRdb on the multiplex PCR reads, gives a single entry per CDR3 protein. The sample shows roughly 380,000 distinct CDR3 sequences, over 15% of them seen only once. The study, taken as a whole, reports: Persistent disease was characterized by preferential usage of TRBV28, TRBJ1-2 and TRBJ2-5.

Germline CDR1 MNHEY, CDR2 SVGAGI. The CDR3 is 14 amino acids. V gave up 0 bases and J gave up 2 bases, with 6 bases separating them. In its sample, this clonotype was seen a few times. As yet, its antigen is unknown. Another study also made use of these data, one on T cells in Graves' hyperthyroidism and ophthalmopathy.

This rearrangement joins TRBV6-5 to TRBJ2-3; D is possibly TRBD1 (6 bases). The sample consisted of peripheral blood mononuclear cells (PBMCs), taken at new diagnosis, from a patient treated with antithyroid drugs. The TCR was taken from a man aged 40-55 years with Graves disease. CDR3 sequence reads: CASSYSGATDTQYF. The CDR3 DNA reads TGTGCCAGCAGTTACTCGGGGGCCACAGATACGCAGTATTTT.